A selection of T cell receptor beta chains follows, all from one sample in a study of blood T cells in healthy people across ages. Each CDR3 protein gets one entry after TCRdb re-called the 5' RACE reads with MiXCR. The table records about 640,000 distinct CDR3 sequences, 58% of them present only once. Sequencing was carried out using blood. The receptor set was obtained from a man aged 55 to 70 in good health. The CDR3 runs from the conserved cysteine through the conserved F or W. D genes are given only for firm matches. Expanded clones get a size class; other rows say once, few or many, or leave the size out.

D | size | length | J | V | DNA | CDR3
NA | many | 15 | TRBJ2-5 | TRBV10-3 | NA | CAISSSGLGSETQYF
NA | NA | 14 | TRBJ2-7 | TRBV28 | TGTGCCAGCAGTTTGGGAGGCTCCGACTACGAGCAGTACTTC | CASSLGGSDYEQYF
NA | NA | 13 | TRBJ2-1 | TRBV20-1 | TGCAGTGCTGTACAGGTGACCTACAATGAGCAGTTCTTC | CSAVQVTYNEQFF
NA | NA | 13 | TRBJ1-4 | TRBV5-1 | TGCGCCAGCAGCGACGGGTCTAATGAAAAACTGTTTTTT | CASSDGSNEKLFF
TRBD1 | NA | 15 | TRBJ2-5 | TRBV4-1 | TGCGCCAGCAGCCAGGGAGACAGGGTCCAAGAGACCCAGTACTTC | CASSQGDRVQETQYF
TRBD1 | few | 15 | TRBJ2-1 | TRBV6-1 | TGTGCCAGCAGTTGGGACAGGAGCTCCTACAATGAGCAGTTCTTC | CASSWDRSSYNEQFF
NA | NA | 14 | TRBJ2-1 | TRBV7-9 | TGTGCCAGCAGCTTAGATGCGACTAGGAATGAGCAGTTCTTC | CASSLDATRNEQFF
NA | NA | 12 | TRBJ2-3 | TRBV29-1 | TGCAGCGCCCCGGCAGGGCCAGATACGCAGTATTTT | CSAPAGPDTQYF
NA | NA | 13 | TRBJ2-1 | TRBV6-6 | TGTGCCAGCAGCTCCCAACTCGGCGATGAGCAGTTCTTC | CASSSQLGDEQFF
NA | NA | 16 | TRBJ2-5 | TRBV6-1 | TGTGCCAGCAGTGGGGCGCCGGGACACGGCCAAGAGACCCAGTACTTC | CASSGAPGHGQETQYF
TRBD1 | NA | 15 | TRBJ2-3 | TRBV20-1 | TGCAGTGCTATCAAAATCACAGGGGGATTAGAGACGCAGTATTTT | CSAIKITGGLETQYF
TRBD2 | few | 14 | TRBJ2-3 | TRBV20-1 | TGCAGTGCTCTAGCGGGGGCCATCTCAGATACGCAGTATTTT | CSALAGAISDTQYF
NA | few | 14 | TRBJ1-2 | TRBV6-5 | TGTGCCAGCAGCGAGGGACTTAATAACTATGGCTACACCTTC | CASSEGLNNYGYTF
NA | few | 16 | TRBJ1-2 | TRBV4-1 | TGCGCCAGCAGCCAACCCCAACTGGGGGCTAACTATGGCTACACCTTC | CASSQPQLGANYGYTF
NA | NA | 15 | TRBJ1-6 | TRBV20-1 | TGCAGTGCTAGACAGACGGGTACTTATAATTCACCCCTCCACTTT | CSARQTGTYNSPLHF
NA | NA | 15 | TRBJ2-7 | TRBV23-1 | TGCGCCAGCAGTCAATCCCCAGGGGCCTTCTACGAGCAGTACTTC | CASSQSPGAFYEQYF
TRBD1 | NA | 16 | TRBJ2-3 | TRBV5-6 | TGTGCCAGCAGCTTGGCTCCGGGACAGGGGACAGATACGCAGTATTTT | CASSLAPGQGTDTQYF
TRBD1 | NA | 15 | TRBJ2-5 | TRBV5-1 | TGCGCCAGCAGCCAGGGACAGGGAGGGTCAGAGACCCAGTACTTC | CASSQGQGGSETQYF
NA | NA | 14 | TRBJ1-4 | TRBV6-1 | TGTGCCAGCAGGCGGGGACGGATCAATGAAAAACTGTTTTTT | CASRRGRINEKLFF
TRBD2 | NA | 16 | TRBJ2-7 | TRBV4-2 | TGTGCCAGCAGCCGGACCGGGACTAGCGGGGACTACGAGCAGTACTTC | CASSRTGTSGDYEQYF
NA | NA | 17 | TRBJ2-1 | TRBV12-1 | TGTGCCAGCAGCCGAGAGCGGGGACCCCTTGGCTACAATGAGCAGTTCTTC | CASSRERGPLGYNEQFF
NA | once | 16 | TRBJ2-5 | TRBV4-1 | TGCGCCAGCAGCCAAGATGTAGTCTGGAGCCAAGAGACCCAGTACTTC | CASSQDVVWSQETQYF
NA | NA | 14 | TRBJ2-1 | TRBV12-3/TRBV12-4 | TGTGCCAGCGGATTCTCACAGGGAGGTAATGAGCAGTTCTTC | CASGFSQGGNEQFF
TRBD1 | NA | 14 | TRBJ1-2 | TRBV11-3 | TGTGCCAGCACCCACGGACAGGGGAACTATGGCTACACCTTC | CASTHGQGNYGYTF
TRBD1 | NA | 14 | TRBJ1-4 | TRBV6-5 | TGTGCCAGCAGACCGGGGACAGGGGGAGGAAAACTGTTTTTT | CASRPGTGGGKLFF
NA | few | 14 | TRBJ2-6 | TRBV7-2 | TGTGCCAGCAGCATGCGGTGGGGGTTAGACGTCCTGACTTTC | CASSMRWGLDVLTF
NA | NA | 13 | TRBJ2-2 | TRBV29-1 | TGCTGCGCAGGGTCCCTGAACGCCGGGGAGCTGTTTTTT | CCAGSLNAGELFF
NA | few | 14 | TRBJ2-5 | TRBV15 | TGTGCCACCAGCATCCTTGGACAGTCGGAGACCCAGTACTTC | CATSILGQSETQYF
TRBD1 | NA | 15 | TRBJ2-1 | TRBV5-1 | TGCGCCAGCAGCAGGGGACAGGGCTCCTACGATGAGCAGTTCTTC | CASSRGQGSYDEQFF
TRBD2 | once | 15 | TRBJ2-3 | TRBV10-3 | TGTGCCACGCAACCGGGACTAGCCGCCTCAGATACGCAGTATTTT | CATQPGLAASDTQYF
NA | NA | 16 | TRBJ1-1 | TRBV7-9 | TGTGCCAGCAGCCAAGTTCGGCAGGCGGTAGGCACTGAAGCTTTCTTT | CASSQVRQAVGTEAFF
NA | NA | 19 | TRBJ2-7 | TRBV6-2/TRBV6-3 | TGTGCCAGCAGCCATGGAGGATACTTTGACAGCCCTAGCTCCTACGAGCAGTACTTC | CASSHGGYFDSPSSYEQYF
NA | NA | 13 | TRBJ2-1 | TRBV20-1 | TGCAGTGCTAGTAGGGGGAGCTACAATGAGCAGTTCTTC | CSASRGSYNEQFF
NA | NA | 15 | TRBJ2-1 | TRBV20-1 | TGCAGTGCCCCAACAGGCGGGGGCCGGTACAATGAGCAGTTCTTC | CSAPTGGGRYNEQFF
NA | NA | 13 | TRBJ2-4 | TRBV20-1 | TGCAGTGCAGGGGGGCTTGAGCCCAACATTCAGTACTTC | CSAGGLEPNIQYF
TRBD2 | NA | 16 | TRBJ2-3 | TRBV5-1 | TGCGCCAGCAGCATTGGGACTAGCGTTAGCACAGATACGCAGTATTTT | CASSIGTSVSTDTQYF
NA | few | 15 | TRBJ2-1 | TRBV4-2 | TGTGCCAGCAGCCACTCAATGGGGAAGGCGAATGAGCAGTTCTTC | CASSHSMGKANEQFF
TRBD1 | few | 14 | TRBJ2-7 | TRBV6-5 | TGTGCCAGCAGTTTCTCCCAGGGGGCTTACGAGCAGTACTTC | CASSFSQGAYEQYF
NA | NA | 15 | TRBJ2-5 | TRBV5-1 | TGCGCCAGCAGCTTGGAGGGGGGCATCGTTGAGACCCAGTACTTC | CASSLEGGIVETQYF
NA | many | 13 | TRBJ2-7 | TRBV29-1 | TGCAGCGTTGAAATCACCACGGCGGGGGAGCAGTACTTC | CSVEITTAGEQYF